This T cell receptor (beta chain) was profiled in a study of blood T cell repertoires in COVID-19. Looking at the study overall: The cDNA or gDNA used as material had been derived from T cells, B-cell-depleted T cells, or PBMCs.

Produced via immunoSEQ multiplex PCR; TCRdb's table is partial and in-frame only. The table has roughly 97,000 clones, 90% seen once. CDR1 and CDR2 from the germline V gene are MNHEY and SVGAGI. With V trimmed by 2 bases and J by 2 bases, 5 bases remained unmatched. The CDR3 is 16 residues long. This TCR was sampled from a man aged 55 to 69 with acute or convalescent COVID-19. The sequenced sample was peripheral blood. The V gene is TRBV6-5, the J gene TRBJ1-3; 8 bases line up with TRBD1. In nucleotides, the CDR3 is TGTGCCAGCAGTTACCGGACAGGGTCGGCTGGAAACACCATATATTTT. This translates into CASSYRTGSAGNTIYF.